The rows below give T cell receptor beta chains drawn from one sample of a study of shared T cell receptors in the human thymus. This table comes from immunoSEQ multiplex PCR, and its TCRdb copy is limited to in-frame clones, with some not included. The sample contains over 65,000 clones, about 95% of which appear only once. The sequenced sample was thymocytes. These receptors originate from a human donor. The CDR3 runs from the conserved cysteine through the conserved F or W. The D gene is left open where the match is weak. Not every row has a clone size; where given, it reads once, few, many or a size class.

v_gene,j_gene,d_gene,abundance,CDR3aa,CDR3nt
TRBV4-1,TRBJ1-5,NA,NA,CASSQEEGRFNQPQHF,TGCGCCAGCAGCCAAGAGGAGGGCAGGTTCAATCAGCCCCAGCATTTT
TRBV5-6,TRBJ2-3,TRBD2,NA,CASSKKRGGSTDTQYF,TGTGCCAGCAGCAAGAAGCGGGGGGGAAGCACAGATACGCAGTATTTT
TRBV27,TRBJ1-4,TRBD1,NA,CASSPGQGNEKLFF,TGTGCCAGCAGCCCCGGACAGGGAAATGAAAAACTGTTTTTT
TRBV6-5,TRBJ1-5,TRBD1,once,CASSSSRQGGNQPQHF,TGTGCCAGCAGTTCTTCCCGACAGGGGGGAAATCAGCCCCAGCATTTT
TRBV7-9,TRBJ2-1,NA,NA,CASSSGQSSYNEQFF,TGTGCCAGCAGCTCAGGACAGAGCTCCTACAATGAGCAGTTCTTC
TRBV6-6,TRBJ1-2,TRBD1,NA,CASTHGDRGVDGYTF,TGTGCCAGCACTCACGGGGACAGGGGGGTGGATGGCTACACCTTC
TRBV7-3,TRBJ1-5,NA,NA,CAMLSSNQPQHF,TGTGCCATGCTCTCTAGCAATCAGCCCCAGCATTTT
TRBV19,TRBJ2-1,NA,NA,CASSERMRDEQFF,TGTGCCAGTAGCGAACGAATGAGGGATGAGCAGTTCTTC
TRBV6-5,TRBJ1-1,NA,NA,CASSYSSTNTEAFF,TGTGCCAGCAGTTACTCGAGCACGAACACTGAAGCTTTCTTT
TRBV4-3,TRBJ1-2,TRBD1,NA,CASSPGQGGSLYGYTF,TGCGCCAGCAGCCCGGGACAGGGCGGCAGCCTCTATGGCTACACCTTC
TRBV5-6,TRBJ2-5,NA,NA,CASSLKGGLETQYF,TGTGCCAGCAGCTTGAAGGGGGGATTAGAGACCCAGTACTTC
TRBV13,TRBJ1-1,NA,NA,CASSSHQGTTEAFF,TGTGCCAGCAGCTCCCATCAGGGGACCACTGAAGCTTTCTTT
TRBV12-5,TRBJ1-5,NA,NA,CASGFGLGSNQPQHF,TGTGCTAGTGGTTTTGGCTTAGGGAGCAATCAGCCCCAGCATTTT
TRBV6-5,TRBJ2-5,TRBD1,NA,CASSYLPGTGRQTQYF,TGTGCCAGCAGTTACCTCCCCGGGACAGGGAGGCAGACCCAGTACTTC
TRBV4-3,TRBJ2-2,TRBD2,NA,CASSHRVLAGGMNTGELFF,TGCGCCAGCAGCCACAGAGTTTTGGCGGGGGGGATGAACACCGGGGAGCTGTTTTTT